This T cell receptor (beta chain) was retrieved from a study of CD8 T cells in Susac syndrome. RNA was extracted with the RNeasy kit, and a quantity of about 0.45 to 1 ug was reverse transcribed using random hexamers. A single record per CDR3 protein comes from TCRdb applying MiXCR to the immunoSEQ multiplex PCR reads. The sample has 50,000 or so distinct CDR3 sequences; 80% to 95% are singletons. The germline V and J ends were trimmed by 1 base and 2 bases, with 12 bases remaining between them. Germline-derived CDR1 and CDR2 are LGHNA and YSLEER. The CDR3 sequence is 15 residues long. The sequencing sample was made of CD8+ T cells from PBMCs. This receptor was taken from a human donor in good health. The V call is TRBV4-3, the J call TRBJ2-7, with D hard to call. CDR3 sequence reads: CASSQVLGETYEQYF. The CDR3 coding sequence is TGCGCCAGCAGCCAAGTTTTAGGAGAAACCTACGAGCAGTACTTC.